The present TCR beta chain was sequenced within a study of regulatory T cells in long-lasting Graves disease. Study as a whole: Recently diagnosed Graves' patients had received antithyroid drugs for under 3 months. Study conclusions and caveats: Thyroid tissue went unstudied; only peripheral blood was examined.

Stated time point: newly diagnosed GD, antithyroid drugs for less than 3 months. Researchers made the TCR library from RNA that was extracted from PBMCs. iRepertoire HTBI primers and Arm-PCR of CDR3 regions built TCR beta libraries. TCRdb re-called the multiplex PCR reads with MiXCR, one entry per CDR3 protein. The sample lists some 240,000 distinct CDR3 sequences, roughly 19% seen once, with roughly 12% in the top ten. Points on this clonotype: Antigen: not known. This is likely a read error, given that the CDR3 carries no conserved phenylalanine or tryptophan at its end.

From germline, CDR1 is MDHEN and CDR2 SYDVKM. V lost 5 bases and J lost 6; bases outside the gene matches: 9. CDR3 size: 14 residues. The same sample was also studied in work on T cells in Graves' hyperthyroidism and ophthalmopathy. That paper states: HTBI primers drove first-round RT-PCR of the TCR CDR3. In the analysis, a 13 V-J model separated ophthalmopathy from stable hyperthyroidism.

The rearrangement links TRBV28 to TRBJ1-1, with 7 bases that match TRBD1. The source was peripheral blood mononuclear cells (PBMCs), collected at new diagnosis, from a patient treated with antithyroid drugs. The receptor's source is a woman aged 30 to 39 with Graves disease. CDR3 in DNA: TGTGCCAGCAGTCCTCCGCAGGGGGACGCTGAAGCTTTCGTT. Protein product: CASSPPQGDAEAFV.